A selection of T cell receptor beta chains follows, all from one sample in a study of blood T cell repertoires in COVID-19. Libraries were prepared by immunoSEQ multiplex PCR; TCRdb keeps only in-frame clonotypes and omits some of them. The sample comprises some 100,000 clones, about 88% of which are singletons, and 5% to 5.5% rests with the top ten. The sequencing sample was made of peripheral blood. These receptors were collected from a woman of 80 years or more with active COVID-19. Each CDR3 is given with its conserved first and last residue. The order of the fields is J gene, clone size, V gene, D gene, CDR3 DNA, CDR3 protein. The D gene is left open where the match is weak. Clone size is given for some rows only: seen once, a few or many times, or a class if the clone is expanded.

TRBJ2-1 | - | TRBV5-1 | TRBD2 | TGCGCCAGCAGCTTGACAGCGGGAGTGTCCTACAATGAGCAGTTCTTC | CASSLTAGVSYNEQFF
TRBJ2-7 | - | TRBV19 | - | TGTGCCAGTATGCCGGGGGTCGCGGGAGAGCAGTACTTC | CASMPGVAGEQYF
TRBJ2-7 | - | TRBV4-1 | TRBD1 | TGCGCCAGCAGCCCTACAGGGGCAATCTCCTACGAGCAGTACTTC | CASSPTGAISYEQYF
TRBJ2-3 | - | TRBV30 | TRBD2 | TGTGCCGCGGGGTCGGGGCGGGAGGTGGCAGATACGCAGTATTTT | CAAGSGREVADTQYF
TRBJ2-7 | - | TRBV7-9 | - | TGTGCCAGCAGCTCGGGACACGGCGAGCAGTACTTC | CASSSGHGEQYF
TRBJ2-1 | - | TRBV5-4 | TRBD2 | TGTGCCAGCAGCTCTCCGGGACTAGCGCACAATGAGCAGTTCTTC | CASSSPGLAHNEQFF
TRBJ2-5 | - | TRBV7-8 | - | TGTGCCAGCAGCTTAGGGGAGGGGGGGAACTTTAGGACCCAGTACTTC | CASSLGEGGNFRTQYF
TRBJ1-6 | - | TRBV27 | - | TGTGCCAGCAGTCCCCCTCGGTCACCCCTCCACTTT | CASSPPRSPLHF
TRBJ2-1 | - | TRBV15 | - | TGTGCCACCAGCAGAGAATTAGTTAAGGGGAAGTTCTTC | CATSRELVKGKFF
TRBJ2-3 | - | TRBV28 | - | TGTGCCAGCAGTCAGGGGGGAGCCAACGGAGATACGCAGTATTTT | CASSQGGANGDTQYF
TRBJ2-1 | - | TRBV20-1 | TRBD2 | TGCAGTGCTAGTAGACTAGCGGGGGGAGGTGAGCAGTTCTTC | CSASRLAGGGEQFF
TRBJ1-2 | - | TRBV6-8 | - | TGTGCCAGCAGCCCCACAGGGAAAGCTAACTATGGCTACACCTTC | CASSPTGKANYGYTF
TRBJ2-2 | - | TRBV28 | - | TGTGCCACCAGAGTGCCAGCGAACACCGGGGAGCTGTTTTTT | CATRVPANTGELFF
TRBJ2-1 | - | TRBV5-1 | TRBD2 | TGCGCCAGCAGCCCCTCCGGGACTAGCGGGAGTCGGTCCTACAATGAGCAGTTCTTC | CASSPSGTSGSRSYNEQFF
TRBJ2-1 | - | TRBV28 | TRBD2 | TGTGCCAGCAGTTTTACCCGACTAGCGGGCTCCTACAATGAGCAGTTCTTC | CASSFTRLAGSYNEQFF
TRBJ2-5 | - | TRBV29-1 | TRBD2 | TGCAGCGCCCAGCGGGGGGAGACCCAGTACTTC | CSAQRGETQYF
TRBJ2-1 | once | TRBV27 | TRBD1 | TGTGCCAGCAGCTTGCTAGGGGACAGGAAGCACAATGAGCAGTTCTTC | CASSLLGDRKHNEQFF
TRBJ2-1 | - | TRBV19 | - | TGTGCCAGTAATGACTACTACTCCTACAATGAGCAGTTCTTC | CASNDYYSYNEQFF
TRBJ2-2 | - | TRBV6-5 | - | TGTGCCAGCAGACACAACCTTCGAATTACCGGGGAGCTGTTTTTT | CASRHNLRITGELFF
TRBJ1-1 | - | TRBV28 | TRBD1 | TGTGCCAGCAGTATTGGGACAGGTTATAGCACTGAAGCTTTCTTT | CASSIGTGYSTEAFF
TRBJ1-1 | - | TRBV2 | TRBD1 | TGTGCCAGCAGTGAGGACAGGGCATCAGACACTGAAGCTTTCTTT | CASSEDRASDTEAFF
TRBJ2-2 | - | TRBV2 | - | TGTGCCAGCAGTGAGGGGCTCGGCACCGGGGAGCTGTTTTTT | CASSEGLGTGELFF
TRBJ2-5 | - | TRBV27 | TRBD1 | TGTGCCAGCAGTTCCCGACAGGGGGCTGAGACCCAGTACTTC | CASSSRQGAETQYF
TRBJ2-3 | - | TRBV15 | TRBD1 | TGTGCCACCAGCAGAGATCGGGGACAGGGCCTCTCAGATACGCAGTATTTT | CATSRDRGQGLSDTQYF
TRBJ1-5 | - | TRBV11-2 | - | TGTGCCAGCAGCTTAGGTCCTAATCAGCCCCAGCATTTT | CASSLGPNQPQHF
TRBJ1-2 | - | TRBV4-2 | TRBD1 | TGTGCCAGCAGCCAAGACCAGGGACAGGGGAGGGGCTACACCTTC | CASSQDQGQGRGYTF
TRBJ2-1 | - | TRBV3-1/TRBV3-2 | TRBD2 | TGTGCCAGCAGCGGACTAGCGGCCGCATACAATGAGCAGTTCTTC | CASSGLAAAYNEQFF
TRBJ1-1 | - | TRBV6-5 | - | TGTGCCAGCACTCTTCAGGGCGTGAACACTGAAGCTTTCTTT | CASTLQGVNTEAFF
TRBJ1-3 | - | TRBV30 | - | TGTGCCTGGAGTGTACGGAGCGGAAACACCATATATTTT | CAWSVRSGNTIYF
TRBJ1-6 | - | TRBV28 | - | TGTGCCAGCAGTTTTTTACAGAGCGGTTCACCCCTCCACTTT | CASSFLQSGSPLHF
TRBJ1-4 | - | TRBV3-1/TRBV3-2 | TRBD1 | TGTGCCAGCAGCGTGGGGCAGGGGGAAGAAAAACTGTTTTTT | CASSVGQGEEKLFF
TRBJ2-3 | - | TRBV2 | TRBD1 | TGTGCCAGCAGGCGGGACAGGGGGACTGAAGATACGCAGTATTTT | CASRRDRGTEDTQYF
TRBJ2-3 | - | TRBV5-5 | TRBD2 | TGTGCCAGCAGCTTCGGAGCGGGGTACACAGATACGCAGTATTTT | CASSFGAGYTDTQYF
TRBJ2-7 | - | TRBV4-3 | - | TGCGCCAGCAGCCAAGATTCGGCTTCGGGTACCTACGAGCAGTACTTC | CASSQDSASGTYEQYF
TRBJ1-5 | - | TRBV19 | - | TGTGCCAGTAGTCGCCAAGTATCAGCGAGCAATCAGCCCCAGCATTTT | CASSRQVSASNQPQHF
TRBJ2-5 | - | TRBV18 | - | TGTGCCAGCTCACCACCCGAGGAGGCCCCGGAGACCCAGTACTTC | CASSPPEEAPETQYF
TRBJ2-7 | - | TRBV6-2/TRBV6-3 | TRBD2 | TGTGCCAGCAGTTCCGGGACTAGCGGGTACGAGCAGTACTTC | CASSSGTSGYEQYF
TRBJ1-2 | - | TRBV19 | - | TGTGCCAGTACCAAAGGCAGTCGGACATTCTATGGCTACACCTTC | CASTKGSRTFYGYTF
TRBJ2-2 | - | TRBV29-1 | TRBD1 | TGCAGCGTTGTGGTAGGACAGGGCACCGGGGAGCTGTTTTTT | CSVVVGQGTGELFF
TRBJ2-2 | - | TRBV2 | - | TGTGCCAGCAGGAGCAGGAGGGCTAACACCGGGGAGCTGTTTTTT | CASRSRRANTGELFF
TRBJ2-1 | - | TRBV4-2 | - | TGTGCCAGCAGCCAAGATTTAGCTAGCGTTTACAATGAGCAGTTCTTC | CASSQDLASVYNEQFF
TRBJ1-2 | - | TRBV28 | - | TGTGCCGGGGGGGCGGGAAAAGGCCTTCAGGGCTACACCTTC | CAGGAGKGLQGYTF
TRBJ2-1 | - | TRBV24-1 | TRBD2 | TGTGCCACCAGTGATAGACCCTTCGGGACTAGTCTCCGCGAGCAGTTCTTC | CATSDRPFGTSLREQFF
TRBJ2-2 | - | TRBV2 | - | TGTGCCAGCAAGAAGGGGGATGTAGCCGGGGAGCTGTTTTTT | CASKKGDVAGELFF
TRBJ2-5 | - | TRBV2 | TRBD1 | TGTGCCAGCCGAGGACAGGGGGTTATCCAAGAGACCCAGTACTTC | CASRGQGVIQETQYF
TRBJ2-3 | - | TRBV7-3 | TRBD2 | TGTGCCAGCAGCTTAAGGGCTAGCGGGGTAGGGGATACGCAGTATTTT | CASSLRASGVGDTQYF
TRBJ2-1 | - | TRBV7-9 | TRBD2 | TGTGCCAGCAACGATGGCGGGGGTGAGCAGTTCTTC | CASNDGGGEQFF
TRBJ1-2 | - | TRBV20-1 | - | TGCAGTGCTAGTGATCGGAGGGGAAATAACTATGGCTACACCTTC | CSASDRRGNNYGYTF
TRBJ2-3 | - | TRBV7-2 | TRBD2 | TGTGCCAGCAGCTTAGCGGCGGGAGCCGCAAATACGCAGTATTTT | CASSLAAGAANTQYF
TRBJ1-2 | - | TRBV10-3 | - | TGTGCCATCAGTGCGCTACGGGAGGCCGATGGCTACACCTTC | CAISALREADGYTF